The 9 T cell receptor beta chains in this list originate from one sample, sequenced in a study of shared clonotypes between healthy human individuals (dated by TCRdb to 2019 to 2021). Receptor amplification or capture employed the immunoSEQ multiplex PCR assay. In TCRdb, the immuneACCESS table is reduced to in-frame sequences with V and J assigned. These tables do not hold every clone; where another copy was compared, an unresolved V gene accounts for under half, and the others remain unexplained. A total of 190,000 or so clones appear in this sample, about 93% of them only once. Of the sample, about 0.07% falls within the top ten clones. The specimen was naive CD4+ T cells sorted from blood. This sample's cell subset or site label indicates: CD45RA+ positively selected. The receptor set was obtained from a woman aged 25 to 39 in good health.

J is TRBJ2-7 and V is TRBV6-5; 7 bases line up with TRBD1. With V trimmed by 6 bases and J by 3 bases, 8 bases remained unmatched. This CDR3 spans 14 amino acids. Germline CDR1 is MNHEY and CDR2 is SVGAGI. The DNA for the CDR3 is TGTGCCAGCAGCCCGATCAGGGGGAACTACGAGCAGTACTTC. Encoded protein: CASSPIRGNYEQYF.

The chain carries TRBV28 and TRBJ2-7; possibly TRBD1 or TRBD2 for D (5 bases each). Deletions cut 6 bases from V and 2 bases from J, with 14 bases between. The CDR3 sequence is 14 residues long. Germline loops: CDR1 MDHEN, CDR2 SYDVKM. CDR3 bases: TGTGCCAGCAGCCCCGGGGACGGCCCCTACGAGCAGTACTTC. It specifies CASSPGDGPYEQYF.

This chain joins TRBV2 and TRBJ2-1; possibly TRBD1 for D (6 bases). In germline, CDR1 is SNHLY, CDR2 FYNNEI. Trimming took 7 bases from V and 13 from J, leaving 20 bases between them. The CDR3 extends over 13 amino acids. CDR3 sequence: CASTLEQGRIQFF. The CDR3 DNA follows: TGTGCCAGCACGCTGGAACAGGGTAGAATTCAGTTCTTC.

In its sample, this clone was seen a few times. The V gene is TRBV18, the J gene TRBJ2-7; TRBD1 matches 7 bases. The V gene end was trimmed by 2 bases and the J gene end by 7 bases; junction bases not matched to a gene: 8. This CDR3 comprises 14 residues. The germline V gene encodes CDR1 KGHSH and CDR2 LQKENI. The CDR3 reads CASSPGASGGEQYF. As DNA, the CDR3 is TGTGCCAGCTCACCAGGCGCGTCAGGGGGAGAGCAGTACTTC.

The chain employs TRBV7-9 and TRBJ2-1; 7 bases line up with TRBD1. The length of the CDR3 is 15 residues. J lost 4 bases, V lost 3 bases, and 6 bases had no gene match. The germline V gene encodes CDR1 SEHNR and CDR2 FQNEAQ (reference sequence). As DNA, the CDR3 is TGTGCCAGCAGCTTTCCGGGACAGAGGTACAATGAGCAGTTCTTC. It codes for CASSFPGQRYNEQFF.

The chain is built from TRBV18 and TRBJ2-5, with 8 bases that match TRBD2. Germline assignment: CDR1 KGHSH and CDR2 LQKENI. J was trimmed by 11 bases and V by 6 bases; bases with no gene match: 20. The CDR3 runs 16 residues. The chain's CDR3 is CASSGSVAGGGVGQYF. Written as DNA, the CDR3 is TGTGCCAGCTCTGGTTCGGTGGCGGGAGGAGGAGTGGGACAGTACTTC. Looking up the rest from reference TRBV18 and TRBJ2-5 gives the full variable domain: NAGVMQNPRHLVRRRGQEARLRCSPMKGHSHVYWYRQLPEEGLKFMVYLQKENIIDESGMPKERFSAEFPKEGPSILRIQQVVRGDSAAYFCASSGSVAGGGVGQYFGPGTRLLVL.

This clone was observed once. The rearrangement joins TRBV19 to TRBJ2-1; TRBD2 is a possible D gene (6 bases). The CDR3 is 15 residues long. From germline, CDR1 is LNHDA and CDR2 SQIVND (reference sequence). The V end was cut by 6 bases, the J end by 0 bases, with 12 bases between. This CDR3 is CASSTTRSSYNEQFF. In nucleotides, the CDR3 is TGTGCCAGTAGCACGACTAGAAGCTCCTACAATGAGCAGTTCTTC.

The CDR3, as DNA: TGTGCCATCTCGGTACAGGGGAAGAAAGACACTGAAGCTTTCTTT. Residues: CAISVQGKKDTEAFF. This chain joins TRBV6-6 and TRBJ1-1, with TRBD1 matching 7 bases. From germline, CDR1 is MNHNY and CDR2 SVGAGI (reference sequence). This CDR3 is 15 amino acids long. V lost 10 bases to trimming and J lost 3 bases; unmatched junction nucleotides: 14.

V is TRBV7-2 and J is TRBJ2-7, with D hard to call. CDR1 SGHTA and CDR2 FQGNSA come from the germline V gene. The germline V and J ends were trimmed by 3 bases and 4 bases, with 4 bases remaining between them. The CDR3 consists of 11 residues. CDR3: CASSFLYEQYF. The CDR3 region has the DNA TGTGCCAGCAGCTTTTTGTACGAGCAGTACTTC.